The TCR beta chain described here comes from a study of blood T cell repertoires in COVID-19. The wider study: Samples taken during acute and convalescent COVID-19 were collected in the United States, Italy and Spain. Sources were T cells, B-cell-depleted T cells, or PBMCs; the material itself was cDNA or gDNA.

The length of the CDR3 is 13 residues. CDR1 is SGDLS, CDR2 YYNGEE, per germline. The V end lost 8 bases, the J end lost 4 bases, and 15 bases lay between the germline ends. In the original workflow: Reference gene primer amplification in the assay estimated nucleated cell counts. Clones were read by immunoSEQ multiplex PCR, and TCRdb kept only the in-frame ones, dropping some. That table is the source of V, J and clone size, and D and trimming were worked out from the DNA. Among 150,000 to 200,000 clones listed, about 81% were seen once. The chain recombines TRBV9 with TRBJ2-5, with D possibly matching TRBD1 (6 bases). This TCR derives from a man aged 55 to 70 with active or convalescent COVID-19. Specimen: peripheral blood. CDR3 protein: CASGADSGETQYF. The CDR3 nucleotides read TGTGCCAGTGGGGCGGACAGTGGAGAGACCCAGTACTTC.